A selection of T cell receptor beta chains follows, all from one sample in a study of human T cells and chemical hapten exposure. TCRdb reprocessed the RACE reads with MiXCR, giving one entry per CDR3 protein. This sample has some 180,000 distinct CDR3 sequences; 20% to 25% occur once, and the top ten carry about 7%. The source was whole blood, collected in connection with sensitization to the hapten diphenylcyclopropenone (DPC). The source is a woman aged 50 to 65 with alopecia areata. Some clones in this sample may be carry-over from other donors' samples. Each CDR3 is given with its conserved first and last residue. D genes are given only for firm matches. Size tells how often a clone was seen (once, few, many) or the class of an expanded clone, and some rows leave it out.

clone_size j_call v_call d_call cdr3_nt cdr3_aa
- TRBJ2-7 TRBV21-1 - TGTGCCAGCACCCATCCCCCCGCGGAGAGCTCCTACGAGCAGTACTTC CASTHPPAESSYEQYF
few TRBJ2-1 TRBV2 - TGTGCCAGCAGGCCAGACAGTGATGAGCAGTTCTTC CASRPDSDEQFF
few TRBJ2-4 TRBV3-1 TRBD1 TGTGCCAGCAGCTCCCAGACAGGGGGCTACGGCATTCAGTACTTC CASSSQTGGYGIQYF
few TRBJ2-1 TRBV20-1 - TGCAGTGCTAGCGGGAGAGGGACCTACAATGAGCAGTTCTTC CSASGRGTYNEQFF
- TRBJ1-1 TRBV4-1 - TGCGCCAGCAGCCCCTTGGCGTTTGCTCAGAACACTGAAGCTTTCTTT CASSPLAFAQNTEAFF
- TRBJ2-7 TRBV3-1 TRBD1 TGTGCCAGCAGCCAAACCGGACAGGGTCCCACCTACGAGCAGTACTTC CASSQTGQGPTYEQYF
- TRBJ1-2 TRBV5-1 TRBD1 TGCGCCAGCAGCTTGGTCCCGGGACAGGGAGATAACTATGGCTACACCTTC CASSLVPGQGDNYGYTF
- TRBJ2-5 TRBV6-6 TRBD1 TGTGCCAGCAGTTACACTTGGGCTACAGGGGCAGAGACCCAGTACTTC CASSYTWATGAETQYF
many TRBJ2-7 TRBV18 - TGTGCCAGCTCACCACTAGCCTCCTACGAGCAGTACTTC CASSPLASYEQYF
few TRBJ1-1 TRBV18 - TGTGCCAGCTCACCACGGGGGGACAAGGGCACTGAAGCTTTCTTT CASSPRGDKGTEAFF
many TRBJ2-7 TRBV5-1 - TGCGCCAGCAGCCAACTCTACGAGCAGTACTTC CASSQLYEQYF
few TRBJ2-1 TRBV12-3/TRBV12-4 - TGTGCCAGCAGTTTATCCCCGGGAAGATACAATGAGCAGTTCTTC CASSLSPGRYNEQFF
many TRBJ1-1 TRBV14 - TGTGCCAGCAGCCCAACCAGGACGGTTAACACTGAAGCTTTCTTT CASSPTRTVNTEAFF
few TRBJ1-3 TRBV5-6 - TGTGCCAGCAGCTTTCCCGGGGGGGGCCGCTCTGGAAACACCATATATTTT CASSFPGGGRSGNTIYF
few TRBJ2-1 TRBV6-2/TRBV6-3 - TGTGCCAGCAGATCCCCTCGAGGGAGGACCTACAATGAGCAGTTCTTC CASRSPRGRTYNEQFF
- TRBJ2-4 TRBV25-1 - TGTGCCAGCAGTCCCCGGGGCGGGACTGAACTAGCCAAAAACATTCAGTACTTC CASSPRGGTELAKNIQYF
few TRBJ2-6 TRBV5-1 - TGCGCCAGTGAGGGGGACGGAAGCTCTGGGGCCAACGTCCTGACTTTC CASEGDGSSGANVLTF
few TRBJ2-5 TRBV28 TRBD2 TGTGCCAGCAGTTTATCTGGACTAGCGCACCAAGAGACCCAGTACTTC CASSLSGLAHQETQYF
few TRBJ2-1 TRBV20-1 - TGCAGTGCTGGGGTAGGGGGGATGAGCTCCTACAATGAGCAGTTCTTC CSAGVGGMSSYNEQFF
few TRBJ2-1 TRBV11-1 - TGTGCCAGCAGCCCGACCTTACTTGCTAGCTCCTACAATGAGCAGTTCTTC CASSPTLLASSYNEQFF
- TRBJ1-1 TRBV3-1 - TGTGCCAGCAGCCTGAGGACACTGAACACTGAAGCTTTCTTT CASSLRTLNTEAFF
- TRBJ2-2 TRBV6-2/TRBV6-3 - TGTGCCACCAAAGTTGCCGGGGAGCTGTTTTTT CATKVAGELFF
- TRBJ2-3 TRBV5-1 - TGCGCCAGCAGCTTGGCCAGGTTGAACACAGATACGCAGTATTTT CASSLARLNTDTQYF
- TRBJ1-2 TRBV7-9 - TGTGCCAGCAGCTTTTCCATTGAGGGATATGGCTACACCTTC CASSFSIEGYGYTF
few TRBJ2-7 TRBV12-3/TRBV12-4 - TGTGCCAGCAGCAAGGGGTTCGAGCAGTACTTC CASSKGFEQYF
many TRBJ1-6 TRBV7-9 - TGTGCCAGCAGCCTGACCGTTCCACCCCTCCACTTT CASSLTVPPLHF
few TRBJ2-5 TRBV11-1 TRBD2 TGTGCCAGCAGCTCCTCCTCAGCGGGAGGGCCAGAGACCCAGTACTTC CASSSSSAGGPETQYF
- TRBJ2-3 TRBV14 TRBD2 TGTGCCAGCAGCGAAAGCGGGAGTTTCGCAGATACGCAGTATTTT CASSESGSFADTQYF
few TRBJ2-1 TRBV10-3 TRBD2 TGTGCCATCGCACCGACTAGCCCCACTGAGCAGTTCTTC CAIAPTSPTEQFF
few TRBJ2-7 TRBV20-1 - TGCAGTGCGTCCACCGGAGGGACGAGACCCTACGAGCAGTACTTC CSASTGGTRPYEQYF
- TRBJ2-2 TRBV5-1 - TGCGCCAGCAGCTTGGGAAGTAGCCCGCCCGGGGAGCTGTTTTTT CASSLGSSPPGELFF
few TRBJ2-3 TRBV3-1 - TGTGCCAGCAGCCCCCGCCGCCTGGCTAGCACAGATACGCAGTATTTT CASSPRRLASTDTQYF
- TRBJ1-5 TRBV3-1 TRBD1 TGTGCCAGCAGCCAAGCGACAGGGAAGGGGGATCAGCCCCAGCATTTT CASSQATGKGDQPQHF
- TRBJ1-5 TRBV2 TRBD1 TGTGCCAGCCGGACAGGGTTAGGGAGCAATCAGCCCCAGCATTTT CASRTGLGSNQPQHF
- TRBJ2-7 TRBV5-1 TRBD1 TGCGCCAGCAGGGCTGGACAGGGCTACGAGCAGTACTTC CASRAGQGYEQYF
few TRBJ2-1 TRBV10-2 - TGCGCCAGCAGACTTTACAATGAGCAGTTCTTC CASRLYNEQFF
few TRBJ1-4 TRBV29-1 - TGCAGCGTCCGACGGGGGGCTAACGAAAAACTGTTTTTT CSVRRGANEKLFF
once TRBJ2-1 TRBV7-3 - TGTGCCAGCAGCTTAACCCCTAGCCCCTACAATGAGCAGTTCTTC CASSLTPSPYNEQFF
few TRBJ2-7 TRBV10-1 TRBD2 TGCGCCAGCAGTGATGAGGGACTAGCGGGCCCCTACGAGCAGTACTTC CASSDEGLAGPYEQYF
- TRBJ2-7 TRBV7-6 TRBD2 TGTGCCAGCAGCAACCGGGAGGGCGCGTACGAGCAGTACTTC CASSNREGAYEQYF
few TRBJ2-5 TRBV5-1 TRBD1 TGCGCCAGCAGCCTGACAGGGAAAGAGACCCAGTACTTC CASSLTGKETQYF
few TRBJ2-7 TRBV20-1 - TGCAGTGCTTCCGGGACCGCCACCTACGAGCAGTACTTC CSASGTATYEQYF
- TRBJ2-1 TRBV25-1 TRBD1 TGTGCCAGCAGTGAATCTGGGGGGACAGGGACAAATGAGCAGTTCTTC CASSESGGTGTNEQFF
- TRBJ1-3 TRBV29-1 - TGCAGCGTTGACTCTGGAAACACCATATATTTT CSVDSGNTIYF